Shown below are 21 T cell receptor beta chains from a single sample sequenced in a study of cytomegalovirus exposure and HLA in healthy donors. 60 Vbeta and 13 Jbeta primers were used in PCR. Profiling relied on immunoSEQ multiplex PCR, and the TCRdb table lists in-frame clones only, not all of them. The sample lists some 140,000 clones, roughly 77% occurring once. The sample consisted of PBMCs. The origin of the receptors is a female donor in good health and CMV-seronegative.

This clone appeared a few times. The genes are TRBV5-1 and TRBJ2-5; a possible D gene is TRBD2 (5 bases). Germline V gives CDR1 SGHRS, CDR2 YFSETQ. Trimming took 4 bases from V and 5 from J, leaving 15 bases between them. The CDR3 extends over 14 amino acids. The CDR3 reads CASSSLAEVETQYF. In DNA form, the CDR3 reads TGCGCCAGCAGCAGCCTGGCGGAGGTGGAGACCCAGTACTTC.

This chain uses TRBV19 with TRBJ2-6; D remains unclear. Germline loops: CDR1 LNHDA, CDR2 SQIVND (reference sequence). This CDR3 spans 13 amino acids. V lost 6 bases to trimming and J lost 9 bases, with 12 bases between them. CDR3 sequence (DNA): TGTGCCAGTAGGGGCCCCGCGTACAACGTCCTGACTTTC. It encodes CASRGPAYNVLTF.

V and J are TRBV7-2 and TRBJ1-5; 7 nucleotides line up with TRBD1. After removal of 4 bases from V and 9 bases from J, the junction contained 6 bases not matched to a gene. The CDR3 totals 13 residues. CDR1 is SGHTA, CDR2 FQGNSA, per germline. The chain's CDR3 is CASSSRTGRPQHF. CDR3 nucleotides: TGTGCCAGCAGCTCTAGGACAGGAAGGCCCCAGCATTTT.

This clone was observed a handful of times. CDR3 nucleotide sequence: TGCAGCGTCTCCGAGGGGAACACTGAAGCTTTCTTT. Its protein product is CSVSEGNTEAFF. J is TRBJ1-1 and V is TRBV29-1; D gene ambiguous. The CDR3 is 12 amino acids. CDR1 is SQVTM, CDR2 ANQGSEA, per germline. V was clipped by 6 bases and J by 1 base, with 9 bases between them.

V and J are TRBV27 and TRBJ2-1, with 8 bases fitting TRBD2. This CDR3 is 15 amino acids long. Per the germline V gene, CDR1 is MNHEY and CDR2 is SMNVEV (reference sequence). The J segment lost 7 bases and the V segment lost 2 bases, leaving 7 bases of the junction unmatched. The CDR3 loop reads CASSLTAGGWNEQFF. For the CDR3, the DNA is TGTGCCAGCAGTTTAACGGCGGGAGGTTGGAATGAGCAGTTCTTC.

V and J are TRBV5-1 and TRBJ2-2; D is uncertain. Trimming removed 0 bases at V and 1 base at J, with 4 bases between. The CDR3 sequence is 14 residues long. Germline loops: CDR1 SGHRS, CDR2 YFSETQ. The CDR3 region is CASSLERNTGELFF. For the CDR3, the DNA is TGCGCCAGCAGCTTGGAGCGGAACACCGGGGAGCTGTTTTTT. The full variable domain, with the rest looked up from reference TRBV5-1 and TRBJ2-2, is KAGVTQTPRYLIKTRGQQVTLSCSPISGHRSVSWYQQTPGQGLQFLFEYFSETQRNKGNFPGRFSGRQFSNSRSEMNVSTLELGDSALYLCASSLERNTGELFFGEGSRLTVL.

The CDR3 reads CASSQGGASRSGQYF. The CDR3 DNA reads TGCGCCAGCAGCCAAGGGGGCGCTAGCCGAAGCGGGCAGTACTTC. The rearrangement uses TRBV5-1 and TRBJ2-7; 7 nucleotides align to TRBD1. Germline values: CDR1 SGHRS, CDR2 YFSETQ. Unmatched junction bases numbered 16, after V lost 4 bases and J lost 9 bases. This CDR3 region has 15 residues.

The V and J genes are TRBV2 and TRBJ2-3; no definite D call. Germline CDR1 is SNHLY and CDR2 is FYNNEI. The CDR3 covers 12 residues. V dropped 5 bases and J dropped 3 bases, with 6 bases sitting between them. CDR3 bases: TGTGCCAGCAGTACTGAGACAGATACGCAGTATTTT. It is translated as CASSTETDTQYF.

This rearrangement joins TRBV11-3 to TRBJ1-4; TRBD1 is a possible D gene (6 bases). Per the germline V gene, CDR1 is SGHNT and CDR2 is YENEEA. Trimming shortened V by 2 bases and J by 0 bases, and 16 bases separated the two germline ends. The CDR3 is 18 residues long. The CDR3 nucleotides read TGTGCCAGCAGCTTACCCTCAGGGGTTCGAGCAACTAATGAAAAACTGTTTTTT. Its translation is CASSLPSGVRATNEKLFF.

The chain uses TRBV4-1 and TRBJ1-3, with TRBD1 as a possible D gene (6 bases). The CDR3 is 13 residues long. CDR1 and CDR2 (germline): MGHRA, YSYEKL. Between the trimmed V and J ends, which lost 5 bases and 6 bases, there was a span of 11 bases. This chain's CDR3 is CASSSQGQNTIYF. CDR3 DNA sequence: TGCGCCAGCAGCAGTCAGGGGCAAAACACCATATATTTT.

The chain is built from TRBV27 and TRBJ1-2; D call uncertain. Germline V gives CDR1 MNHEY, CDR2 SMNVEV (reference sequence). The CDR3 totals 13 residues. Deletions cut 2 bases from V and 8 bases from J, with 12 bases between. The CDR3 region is CASSLVPARGYTF. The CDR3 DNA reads TGTGCCAGCAGTTTAGTGCCAGCTAGGGGCTACACCTTC.

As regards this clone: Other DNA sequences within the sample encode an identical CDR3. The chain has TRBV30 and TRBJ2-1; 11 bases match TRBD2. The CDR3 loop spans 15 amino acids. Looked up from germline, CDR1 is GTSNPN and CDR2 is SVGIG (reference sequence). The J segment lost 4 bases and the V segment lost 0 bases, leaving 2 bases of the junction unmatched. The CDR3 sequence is CAWSVTSGSYNEQFF. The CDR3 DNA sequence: TGTGCCTGGAGTGTAACTAGCGGGAGTTACAATGAGCAGTTCTTC.

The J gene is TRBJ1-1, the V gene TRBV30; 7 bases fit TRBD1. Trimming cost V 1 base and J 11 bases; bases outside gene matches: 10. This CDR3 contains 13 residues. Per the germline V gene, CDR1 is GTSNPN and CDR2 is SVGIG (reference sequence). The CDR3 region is CAWSEAEGARAFF. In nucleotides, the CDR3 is TGTGCCTGGAGTGAGGCGGAGGGGGCGCGGGCTTTCTTT. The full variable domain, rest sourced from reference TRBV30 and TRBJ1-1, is SQTIHQWPATLVQPVGSPLSLECTVEGTSNPNLYWYRQAAGRGLQLLFYSVGIGQISSEVPQNLSASRPQDRQFILSSKKLLLSDSGFYLCAWSEAEGARAFFGQGTRLTVV.

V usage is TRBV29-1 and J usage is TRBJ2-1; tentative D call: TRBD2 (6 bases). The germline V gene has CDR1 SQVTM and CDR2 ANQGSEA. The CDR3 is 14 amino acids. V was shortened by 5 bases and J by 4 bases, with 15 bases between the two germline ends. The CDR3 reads CSVSRDFSYNEQFF. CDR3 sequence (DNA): TGCAGCGTTTCCCGGGACTTCTCTTACAATGAGCAGTTCTTC.

CDR3 sequence: CASSLTGQFNQPQHF. The CDR3 nucleotides are TGTGCCAGCAGCTTAACGGGACAGTTCAATCAGCCCCAGCATTTT. This chain connects TRBV7-9 to TRBJ1-5; 7 positions agree with TRBD1. The CDR3 sequence is 15 residues long. Germline V gives CDR1 SEHNR, CDR2 FQNEAQ (reference sequence). V shed 2 bases, J shed 3 bases, and the junction held 4 bases outside the gene matches.

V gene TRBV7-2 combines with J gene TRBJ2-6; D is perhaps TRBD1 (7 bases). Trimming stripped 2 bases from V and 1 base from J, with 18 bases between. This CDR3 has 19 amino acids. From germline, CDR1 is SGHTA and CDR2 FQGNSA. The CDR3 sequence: CASSLRGDSSSSGANVLTF. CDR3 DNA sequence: TGTGCCAGCAGCTTAAGGGGGGACAGTTCCTCTTCTGGGGCCAACGTCCTGACTTTC.

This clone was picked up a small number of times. CDR3 amino acids: CAEARDRNWNGYTF. In DNA, the CDR3 is TGTGCCGAAGCAAGGGACAGGAACTGGAATGGCTACACCTTC. The V gene is TRBV6-1, the J gene TRBJ1-2; 8 nucleotides match TRBD1. The CDR3 runs to 14 residues. Germline V gene data show CDR1 as MNHNS and CDR2 as SASEGT. V trimming: 11 bases; J trimming: 6 bases; junction bases outside the gene matches: 14.

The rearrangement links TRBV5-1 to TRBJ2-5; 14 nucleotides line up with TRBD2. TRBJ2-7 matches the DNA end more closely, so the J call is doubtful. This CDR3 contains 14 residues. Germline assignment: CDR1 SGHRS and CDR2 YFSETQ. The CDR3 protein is CASSFGLAGGEQYF. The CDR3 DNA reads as TGCGCCAGCAGCTTCGGACTAGCGGGAGGCGAGCAGTACTTC.

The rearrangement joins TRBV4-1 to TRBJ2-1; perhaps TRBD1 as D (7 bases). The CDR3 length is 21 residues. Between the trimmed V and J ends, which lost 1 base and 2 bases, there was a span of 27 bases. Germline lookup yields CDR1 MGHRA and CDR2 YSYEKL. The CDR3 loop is CASSQVYYRASGGGPYNEQFF. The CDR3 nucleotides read TGCGCCAGCAGCCAAGTGTATTACAGGGCCTCTGGAGGGGGCCCCTACAATGAGCAGTTCTTC.

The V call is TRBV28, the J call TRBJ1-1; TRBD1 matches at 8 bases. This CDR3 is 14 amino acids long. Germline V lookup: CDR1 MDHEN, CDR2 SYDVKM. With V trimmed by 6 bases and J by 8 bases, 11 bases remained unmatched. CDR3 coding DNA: TGTGCCAGCAGGCCCCCAGGGGGCGTAAACGAAGCTTTCTTT. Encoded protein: CASRPPGGVNEAFF.

The chain's CDR3 is CASSLGADTQYF. The CDR3 DNA reads TGCGCCAGCAGCTTGGGAGCAGATACGCAGTATTTT. The J gene is TRBJ2-3, the V gene TRBV5-1; D is unresolved. V was pared by 0 bases and J by 4 bases, with 3 bases between. This CDR3 comprises 12 residues. The V gene's germline CDR1 is SGHRS and CDR2 YFSETQ. Variable domain in full (rest from reference TRBV5-1 and TRBJ2-3): KAGVTQTPRYLIKTRGQQVTLSCSPISGHRSVSWYQQTPGQGLQFLFEYFSETQRNKGNFPGRFSGRQFSNSRSEMNVSTLELGDSALYLCASSLGADTQYFGPGTRLTVL.